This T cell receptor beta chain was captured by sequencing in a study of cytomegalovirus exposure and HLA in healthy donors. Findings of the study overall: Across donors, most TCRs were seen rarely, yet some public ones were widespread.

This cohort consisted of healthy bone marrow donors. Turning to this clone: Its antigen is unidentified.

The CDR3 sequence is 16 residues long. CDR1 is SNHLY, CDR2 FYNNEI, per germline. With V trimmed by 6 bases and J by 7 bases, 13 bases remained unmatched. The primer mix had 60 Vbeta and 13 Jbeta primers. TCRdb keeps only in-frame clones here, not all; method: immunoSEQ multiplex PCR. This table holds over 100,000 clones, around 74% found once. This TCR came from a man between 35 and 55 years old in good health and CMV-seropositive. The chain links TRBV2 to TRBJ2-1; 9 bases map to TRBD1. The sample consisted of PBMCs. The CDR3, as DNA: TGTGCCAGCAGACCAACGACAGGGGGACGCAGGAATGAGCAGTTCTTC. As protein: CASRPTTGGRRNEQFF. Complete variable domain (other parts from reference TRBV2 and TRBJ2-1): EPEVTQTPSHQVTQMGQEVILRCVPISNHLYFYWYRQILGQKVEFLVSFYNNEISEKSEIFDDQFSVERPDGSNFTLKIRSTKLEDSAMYFCASRPTTGGRRNEQFFGPGTRLTVL.